A selection of T cell receptor beta chains follows, all from one sample in a study of beta chain features in type 1 diabetes. Clones were read by immunoSEQ multiplex PCR, and TCRdb kept only the in-frame ones, dropping some. The sample shows around 200,000 clones, about an eighth of them seen only once. The specimen sequenced was central memory CD4+ T cells from blood. All receptors derive from a woman younger than 30 in good health. Both conserved end residues are part of each CDR3.

CDR3 length	V gene	J gene	CDR3 protein
16	TRBV6-5	TRBJ2-5	CASSFFPGQGGETQYF
19	TRBV15	TRBJ2-3	CATSRGSGRFRKNTDTQYF
15	TRBV5-6	TRBJ2-3	CASRLPTAGVGTQYF
14	TRBV27	TRBJ2-1	CASKTSGRSDEQFF
18	TRBV30	TRBJ1-5	CAWSPGGPSFNSNQPQHF
15	TRBV4-2	TRBJ2-3	CATEGTSGRTDTQYF
15	TRBV28	TRBJ1-4	CASSKTGPIDEKLFF
15	TRBV5-1	TRBJ2-4	CASSFTSMAKNIQYF
12	TRBV7-3	TRBJ2-1	CASSLSGGEQFF
15	TRBV28	TRBJ2-7	CASSPQSGRSYEQYF
16	TRBV9	TRBJ1-1	CASSVYHTGGRLGAFF
14	TRBV5-4	TRBJ2-7	CASSLGDRAYEQYF
17	TRBV4-2	TRBJ2-1	CASSQDGGGFSYNEQFF
14	TRBV28	TRBJ2-7	CASILGGEAYEQYF
15	TRBV18	TRBJ2-3	CASSPPGGRTDTQYF
15	TRBV18	TRBJ2-1	CASSPPRAFYNEQFF
14	TRBV5-4	TRBJ2-5	CASRTSAGQETQYF
14	TRBV18	TRBJ2-7	CASSPPGQPYEQYF
13	TRBV6-5	TRBJ2-1	CASSEGTYNEQFF
14	TRBV27	TRBJ1-2	CASRNRGRSYGYTF
13	TRBV5-4	TRBJ2-5	CASSLDREETQYF
13	TRBV2	TRBJ1-1	CASSEREITEAFF
12	TRBV28	TRBJ1-1	CASSRDSSKAFF
15	TRBV28	TRBJ2-3	CASSTSGKGHDTQYF
15	TRBV27	TRBJ2-4	CASSLWTGAGNIQYF
13	TRBV19	TRBJ1-1	CASSKGRGYEAFF
16	TRBV14	TRBJ1-5	CASSQVVPTVNQPQHF
15	TRBV19	TRBJ2-1	CASSRQVRGSNEQFF
12	TRBV5-4	TRBJ2-1	CASSPTPTEQFF
14	TRBV7-2	TRBJ2-7	CASSLEATGVEQYF
14	TRBV18	TRBJ2-5	CASSLIQGEETQYF
13	TRBV7-2	TRBJ2-1	CASGLSSYNEQFF
16	TRBV9	TRBJ2-6	CASSALGSRGANVLTF